This is a list of T cell receptor beta chains from one sample in a study of T cells after yellow fever vaccination. TCRdb fed the 5' RACE reads into MiXCR, producing one record per CDR3 protein. The sample has about 340,000 distinct CDR3 sequences, 8.7% seen once; the top ten hold roughly 18%. This specimen consisted of PBMCs, obtained on the day of the first yellow fever vaccination. Every receptor here comes from a man in his late teens or twenties who received the YFV17D yellow fever vaccine. CDR3s include the opening cysteine and the closing phenylalanine or tryptophan. D genes are given only for firm matches. Clone size is given for some rows only: seen once, a few or many times, or a class if the clone is expanded.

CDR3	DNA	J	V	size	D
CASSSSLEGTEAFF	TGTGCCAGCTCTTCATCACTGGAGGGAACTGAAGCTTTCTTT	TRBJ1-1	TRBV18	many	-
CAGRGGNYGYTF	TGTGCCGGGAGAGGCGGGAACTATGGCTACACCTTC	TRBJ1-2	TRBV10-3	-	-
CASSEGLAGARNEQFF	TGCGCCAGCAGTGAGGGGCTAGCGGGGGCCAGGAATGAGCAGTTCTTC	TRBJ2-1	TRBV10-1	-	TRBD2
CASTEVGARTDTQYF	TGTGCCAGCACTGAGGTCGGGGCCCGCACAGATACGCAGTATTTT	TRBJ2-3	TRBV7-2	many	-
CSPRGGAGGSYF	TGCAGTCCGCGGGGAGGGGCGGGGGGTTCATATTTT	TRBJ2-3	TRBV20-1	few	TRBD2
CASSLANPGQDGYTF	TGTGCCAGCAGCTTAGCAAACCCAGGCCAAGATGGCTACACCTTC	TRBJ1-2	TRBV7-9	-	-
CASSQDTAQETQYF	TGTGCCAGCAGCCAAGATACTGCTCAAGAGACCCAGTACTTC	TRBJ2-5	TRBV3-1	-	-
CASSLVGGPGAFF	TGTGCCAGCAGCCTCGTCGGGGGTCCTGGGGCTTTCTTT	TRBJ1-1	TRBV11-2	-	-
CASSREGQSYEQYF	TGCGCCAGCAGCCGAGAGGGACAATCCTACGAGCAGTACTTC	TRBJ2-7	TRBV5-1	many	-
CASSQPGPDDTDTQYF	TGCGCCAGCAGCCAACCTGGTCCCGATGACACAGATACGCAGTATTTT	TRBJ2-3	TRBV4-1	many	-
CASSQDTSSGTGELFF	TGCGCCAGCAGCCAAGATACCAGTAGTGGCACCGGGGAGCTGTTTTTT	TRBJ2-2	TRBV4-3	few	-
CATSLFDRAREDIQYF	TGTGCCACCAGCCTTTTTGACAGGGCGAGGGAGGACATTCAGTACTTC	TRBJ2-4	TRBV15	many	-
CSAPRELNTEAFF	TGCAGTGCTCCACGGGAGCTGAACACTGAAGCTTTCTTT	TRBJ1-1	TRBV20-1	few	-
CAWSTSAGGGYTGELFF	TGTGCCTGGAGTACTTCCGCAGGGGGCGGGTACACCGGGGAGCTGTTTTTT	TRBJ2-2	TRBV30	few	TRBD1